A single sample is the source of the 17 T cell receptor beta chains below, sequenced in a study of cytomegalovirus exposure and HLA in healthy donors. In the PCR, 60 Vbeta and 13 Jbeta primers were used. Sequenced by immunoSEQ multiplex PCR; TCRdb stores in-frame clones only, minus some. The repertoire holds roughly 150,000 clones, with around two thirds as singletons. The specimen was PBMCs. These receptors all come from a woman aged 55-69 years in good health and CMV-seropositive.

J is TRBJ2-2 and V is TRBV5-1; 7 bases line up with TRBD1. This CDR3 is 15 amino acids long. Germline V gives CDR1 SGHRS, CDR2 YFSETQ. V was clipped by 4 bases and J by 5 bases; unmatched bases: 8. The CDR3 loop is CASSITGEGTGELFF. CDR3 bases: TGCGCCAGCAGCATTACAGGGGAAGGGACCGGGGAGCTGTTTTTT.

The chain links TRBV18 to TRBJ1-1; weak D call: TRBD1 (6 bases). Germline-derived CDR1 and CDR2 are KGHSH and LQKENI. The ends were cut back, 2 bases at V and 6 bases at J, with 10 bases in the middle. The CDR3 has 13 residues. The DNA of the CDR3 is TGTGCCAGCTCACCAACAGGGAGCCCTGAAGCTTTCTTT. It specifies CASSPTGSPEAFF.

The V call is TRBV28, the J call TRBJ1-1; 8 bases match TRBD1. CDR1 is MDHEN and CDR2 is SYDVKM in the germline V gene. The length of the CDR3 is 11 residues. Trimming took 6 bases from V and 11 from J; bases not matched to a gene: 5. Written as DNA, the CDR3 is TGTGCCAGCAGCCACAGGGGGTCGGCTTTCTTT. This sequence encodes CASSHRGSAFF.

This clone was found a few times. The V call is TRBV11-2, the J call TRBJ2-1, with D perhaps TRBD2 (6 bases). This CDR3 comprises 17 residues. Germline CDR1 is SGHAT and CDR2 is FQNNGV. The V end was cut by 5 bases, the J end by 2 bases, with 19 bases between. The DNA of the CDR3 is TGTGCCAGCAGCCCGCCGACTAGAAAAATTACCTACAATGAGCAGTTCTTC. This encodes CASSPPTRKITYNEQFF.

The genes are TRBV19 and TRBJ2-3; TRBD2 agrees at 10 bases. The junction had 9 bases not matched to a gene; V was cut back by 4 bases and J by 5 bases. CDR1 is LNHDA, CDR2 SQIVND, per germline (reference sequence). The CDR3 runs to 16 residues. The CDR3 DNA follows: TGTGCCAGTAGTACCCAAGCGGGAGGGCCGGAAGATACGCAGTATTTT. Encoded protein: CASSTQAGGPEDTQYF.

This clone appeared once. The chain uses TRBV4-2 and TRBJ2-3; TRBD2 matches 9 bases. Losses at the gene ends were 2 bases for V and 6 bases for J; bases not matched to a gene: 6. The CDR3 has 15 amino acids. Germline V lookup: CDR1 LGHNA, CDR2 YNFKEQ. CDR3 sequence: CASSQSSGNGDTQYF. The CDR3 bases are TGTGCCAGCAGCCAATCTAGCGGGAATGGGGATACGCAGTATTTT.

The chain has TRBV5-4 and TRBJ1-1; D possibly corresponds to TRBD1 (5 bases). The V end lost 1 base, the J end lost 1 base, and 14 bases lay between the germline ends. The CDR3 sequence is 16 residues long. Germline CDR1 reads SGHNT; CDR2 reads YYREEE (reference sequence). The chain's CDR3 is CASSLNGAIKNTEAFF. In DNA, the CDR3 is TGTGCCAGCAGCTTGAATGGGGCTATCAAGAACACTGAAGCTTTCTTT.

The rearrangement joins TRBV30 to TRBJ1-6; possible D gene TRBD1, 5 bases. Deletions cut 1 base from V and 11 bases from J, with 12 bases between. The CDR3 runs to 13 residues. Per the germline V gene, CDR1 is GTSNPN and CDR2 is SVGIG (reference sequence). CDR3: CAWSEGDYPPLHF. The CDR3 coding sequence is TGTGCCTGGAGTGAAGGGGATTATCCACCCCTCCACTTT.

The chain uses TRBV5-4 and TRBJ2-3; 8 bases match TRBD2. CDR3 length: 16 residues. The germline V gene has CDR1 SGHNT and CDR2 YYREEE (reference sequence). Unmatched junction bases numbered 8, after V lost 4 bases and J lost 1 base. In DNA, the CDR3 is TGTGCCAGCAGCCCCTGGGGTAGCGGGGGCACAGATACGCAGTATTTT. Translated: CASSPWGSGGTDTQYF. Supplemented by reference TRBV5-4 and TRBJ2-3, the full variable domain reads ETGVTQSPTHLIKTRGQQVTLRCSSQSGHNTVSWYQQALGQGPQFIFQYYREEENGRGNFPPRFSGLQFPNYSSELNVNALELDDSALYLCASSPWGSGGTDTQYFGPGTRLTVL.

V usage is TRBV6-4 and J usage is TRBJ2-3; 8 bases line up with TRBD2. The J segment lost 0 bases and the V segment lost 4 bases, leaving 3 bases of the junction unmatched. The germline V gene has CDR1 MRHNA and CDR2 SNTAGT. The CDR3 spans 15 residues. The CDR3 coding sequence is TGTGCCAGCAGTGCTAGCGGGTCTAGCACAGATACGCAGTATTTT. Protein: CASSASGSSTDTQYF.

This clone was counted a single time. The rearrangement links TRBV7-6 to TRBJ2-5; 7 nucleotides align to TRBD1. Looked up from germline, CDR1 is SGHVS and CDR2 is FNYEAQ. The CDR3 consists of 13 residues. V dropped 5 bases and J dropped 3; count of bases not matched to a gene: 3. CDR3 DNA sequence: TGTGCCAGCAGCCAGGGACAGAAAGAGACCCAGTACTTC. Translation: CASSQGQKETQYF.

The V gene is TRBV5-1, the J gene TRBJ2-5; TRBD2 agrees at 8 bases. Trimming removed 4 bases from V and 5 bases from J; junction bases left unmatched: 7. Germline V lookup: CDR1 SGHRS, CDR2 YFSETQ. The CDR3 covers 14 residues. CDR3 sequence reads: CASSQGSGAETQYF. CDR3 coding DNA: TGCGCCAGCAGCCAGGGTAGCGGGGCCGAGACCCAGTACTTC.

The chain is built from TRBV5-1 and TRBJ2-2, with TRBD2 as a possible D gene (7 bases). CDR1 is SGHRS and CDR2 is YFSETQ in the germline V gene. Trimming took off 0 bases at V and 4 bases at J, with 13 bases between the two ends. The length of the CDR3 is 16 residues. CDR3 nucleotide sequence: TGCGCCAGCAGCTTGGAGGGGGGGCCAAGCACCGGGGAGCTGTTTTTT. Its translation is CASSLEGGPSTGELFF. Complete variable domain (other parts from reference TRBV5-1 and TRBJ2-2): KAGVTQTPRYLIKTRGQQVTLSCSPISGHRSVSWYQQTPGQGLQFLFEYFSETQRNKGNFPGRFSGRQFSNSRSEMNVSTLELGDSALYLCASSLEGGPSTGELFFGEGSRLTVL.

The CDR3 loop reads CASGLYEQYF. In DNA form, the CDR3 reads TGTGCCAGCGGACTCTACGAGCAGTACTTC. The chain carries TRBV7-2 and TRBJ2-7; a possible D gene is TRBD2 (5 bases). CDR1 SGHTA and CDR2 FQGNSA come from the germline V gene. Between the trimmed V and J ends, which lost 8 bases and 3 bases, there was a span of 5 bases. The CDR3 loop spans 10 amino acids.

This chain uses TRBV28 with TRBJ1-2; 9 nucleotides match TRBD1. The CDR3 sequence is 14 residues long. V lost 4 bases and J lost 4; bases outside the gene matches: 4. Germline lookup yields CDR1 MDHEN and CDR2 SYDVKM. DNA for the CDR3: TGTGCCAGCAGTTCCGGGACAGGGCGCTATGGCTACACCTTC. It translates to CASSSGTGRYGYTF.

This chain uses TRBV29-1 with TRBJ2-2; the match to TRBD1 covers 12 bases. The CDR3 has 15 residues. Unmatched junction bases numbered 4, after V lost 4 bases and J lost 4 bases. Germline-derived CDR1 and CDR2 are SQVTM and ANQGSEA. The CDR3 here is CSVVGTGGSTGELFF. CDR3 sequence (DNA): TGCAGCGTTGTGGGGACAGGGGGCAGCACCGGGGAGCTGTTTTTT.

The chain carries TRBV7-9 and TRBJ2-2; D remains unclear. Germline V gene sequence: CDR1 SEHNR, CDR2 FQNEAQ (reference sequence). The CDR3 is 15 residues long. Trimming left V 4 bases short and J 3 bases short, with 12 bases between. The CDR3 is CASSSSGSYTGELFF. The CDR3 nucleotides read TGTGCCAGCAGCTCCTCCGGGTCCTACACCGGGGAGCTGTTTTTT.